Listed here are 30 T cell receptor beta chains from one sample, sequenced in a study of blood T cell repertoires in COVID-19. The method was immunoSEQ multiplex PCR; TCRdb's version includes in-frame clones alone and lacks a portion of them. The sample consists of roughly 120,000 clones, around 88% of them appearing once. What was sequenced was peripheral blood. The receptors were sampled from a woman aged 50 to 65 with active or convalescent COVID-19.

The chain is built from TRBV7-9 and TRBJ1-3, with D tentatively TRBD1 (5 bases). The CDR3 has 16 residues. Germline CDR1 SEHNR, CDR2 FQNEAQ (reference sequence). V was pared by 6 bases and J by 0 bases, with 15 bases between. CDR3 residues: CASRPPDSFSGNTIYF. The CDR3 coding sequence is TGTGCCAGCAGACCACCCGACAGTTTCTCTGGAAACACCATATATTTT.

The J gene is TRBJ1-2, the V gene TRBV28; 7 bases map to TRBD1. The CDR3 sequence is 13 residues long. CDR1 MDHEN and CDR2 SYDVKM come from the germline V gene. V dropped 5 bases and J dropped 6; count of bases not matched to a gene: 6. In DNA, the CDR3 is TGTGCCAGCAGTACTACAGGGGTGGATGGCTACACCTTC. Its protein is CASSTTGVDGYTF.

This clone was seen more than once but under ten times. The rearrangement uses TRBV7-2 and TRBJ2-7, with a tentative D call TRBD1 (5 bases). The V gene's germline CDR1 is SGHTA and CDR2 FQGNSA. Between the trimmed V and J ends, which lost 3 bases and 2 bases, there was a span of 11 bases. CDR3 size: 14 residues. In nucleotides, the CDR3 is TGTGCCAGCAGCTTCGCCCTCAGGGCCTACGAGCAGTACTTC. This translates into CASSFALRAYEQYF.

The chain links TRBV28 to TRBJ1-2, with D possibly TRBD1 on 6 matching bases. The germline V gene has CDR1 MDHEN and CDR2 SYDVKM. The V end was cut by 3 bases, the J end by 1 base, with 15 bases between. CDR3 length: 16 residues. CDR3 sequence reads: CASSFPQRGGNYGYTF. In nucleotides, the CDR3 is TGTGCCAGCAGTTTCCCCCAGCGAGGGGGTAACTATGGCTACACCTTC.

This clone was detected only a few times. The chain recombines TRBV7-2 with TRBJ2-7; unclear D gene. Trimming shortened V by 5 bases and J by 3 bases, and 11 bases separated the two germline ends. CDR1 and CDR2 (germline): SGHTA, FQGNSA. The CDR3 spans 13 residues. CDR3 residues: CASSPPPLYEQYF. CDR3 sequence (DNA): TGTGCCAGCAGCCCCCCTCCTCTCTACGAGCAGTACTTC. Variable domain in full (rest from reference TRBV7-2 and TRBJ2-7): GAGVSQSPSNKVTEKGKDVELRCDPISGHTALYWYRQSLGQGLEFLIYFQGNSAPDKSGLPSDRFSAERTGGSVSTLTIQRTQQEDSAVYLCASSPPPLYEQYFGPGTRLTVT.

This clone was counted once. The CDR3 region has the DNA TGTGCCTGCTGTGGGGGCCTCCGCCCGAGTACGCAGTATTTT. Translating it yields CACCGGLRPSTQYF. V is TRBV30 and J is TRBJ2-3, with D possibly being TRBD1 (6 bases). Germline V gene data show CDR1 as GTSNPN and CDR2 as SVGIG (reference sequence). Between the trimmed V and J ends, which lost 6 bases and 8 bases, there was a span of 21 bases. This CDR3 comprises 14 residues.

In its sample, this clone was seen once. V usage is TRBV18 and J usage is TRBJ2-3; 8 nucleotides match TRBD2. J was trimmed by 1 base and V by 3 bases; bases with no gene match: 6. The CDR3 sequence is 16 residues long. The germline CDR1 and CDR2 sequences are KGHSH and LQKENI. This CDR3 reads CASSPSGGAGTDTQYF. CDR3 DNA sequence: TGTGCCAGCTCACCCTCGGGAGGGGCCGGCACAGATACGCAGTATTTT.

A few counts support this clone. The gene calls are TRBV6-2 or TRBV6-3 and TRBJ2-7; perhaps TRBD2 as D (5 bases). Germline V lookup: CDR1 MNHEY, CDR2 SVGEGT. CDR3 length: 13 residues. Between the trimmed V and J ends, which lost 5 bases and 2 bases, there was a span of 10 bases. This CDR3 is CASSRLAPYEQYF. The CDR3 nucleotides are TGTGCCAGCAGTCGGCTAGCCCCCTACGAGCAGTACTTC.

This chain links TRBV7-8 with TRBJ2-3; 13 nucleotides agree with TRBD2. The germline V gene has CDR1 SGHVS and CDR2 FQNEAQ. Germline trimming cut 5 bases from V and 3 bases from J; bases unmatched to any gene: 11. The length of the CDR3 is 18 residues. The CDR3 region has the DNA TGTGCCAGCAGCACGTCCGCGGGACTAGCGGGACTTACAGATACGCAGTATTTT. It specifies CASSTSAGLAGLTDTQYF.

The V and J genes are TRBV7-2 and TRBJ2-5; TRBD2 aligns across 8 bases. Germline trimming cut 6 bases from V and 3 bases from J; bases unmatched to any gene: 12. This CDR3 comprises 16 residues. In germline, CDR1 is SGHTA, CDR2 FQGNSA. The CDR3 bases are TGTGCCAGCAGTACCGCGGGGGGCTTGCGCAAAGAGACCCAGTACTTC. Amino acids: CASSTAGGLRKETQYF.

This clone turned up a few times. DNA for the CDR3: TGTGCCAGCAGTTACCGCGAGCAGTACTTC. Translation: CASSYREQYF. The V call is TRBV6-2 or TRBV6-3, the J call TRBJ2-7; D is unclear. The CDR3 spans 10 residues. Trimming cost V 2 bases and J 6 bases, with 2 bases left between them. CDR1 and CDR2 from the germline V gene are MNHEY and SVGEGT.

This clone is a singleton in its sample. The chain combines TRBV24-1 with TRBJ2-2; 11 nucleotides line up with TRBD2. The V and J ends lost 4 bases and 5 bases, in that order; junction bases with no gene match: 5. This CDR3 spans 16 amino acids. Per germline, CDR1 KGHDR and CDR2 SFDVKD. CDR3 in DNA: TGTGCCACCAGTGAATCGGGACTAGCGGTAACCGGGGAGCTGTTTTTT. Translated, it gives CATSESGLAVTGELFF.

CDR3 sequence: CASSQSRGLAYGYTF. In DNA, the CDR3 is TGTGCCAGCAGCCAAAGCAGGGGGCTTGCCTATGGCTACACCTTC. The chain links TRBV14 to TRBJ1-2; 8 nucleotides agree with TRBD1. The CDR3 covers 15 residues. V trimming: 2 bases; J trimming: 4 bases; junction bases outside the gene matches: 6. CDR1 SGHDN and CDR2 FVKESK come from the germline V gene. Looking up the rest from reference TRBV14 and TRBJ1-2 gives the full variable domain: EAGVTQFPSHSVIEKGQTVTLRCDPISGHDNLYWYRRVMGKEIKFLLHFVKESKQDESGMPNNRFLAERTGGTYSTLKVQPAELEDSGVYFCASSQSRGLAYGYTFGSGTRLTVV.

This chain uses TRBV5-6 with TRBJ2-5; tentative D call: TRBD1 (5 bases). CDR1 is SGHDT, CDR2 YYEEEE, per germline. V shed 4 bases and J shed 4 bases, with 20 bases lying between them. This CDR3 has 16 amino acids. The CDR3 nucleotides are TGTGCCAGCAGCCCCCGATGGAAGGGGCAGGCAGAGACCCAGTACTTC. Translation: CASSPRWKGQAETQYF.

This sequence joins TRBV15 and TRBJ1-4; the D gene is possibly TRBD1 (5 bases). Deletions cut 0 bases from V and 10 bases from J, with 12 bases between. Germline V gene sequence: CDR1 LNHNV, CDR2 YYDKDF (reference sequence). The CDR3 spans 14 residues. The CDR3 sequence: CATSRDLGQGKLFF. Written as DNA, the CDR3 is TGTGCCACCAGCAGAGATCTAGGGCAGGGAAAACTGTTTTTT.

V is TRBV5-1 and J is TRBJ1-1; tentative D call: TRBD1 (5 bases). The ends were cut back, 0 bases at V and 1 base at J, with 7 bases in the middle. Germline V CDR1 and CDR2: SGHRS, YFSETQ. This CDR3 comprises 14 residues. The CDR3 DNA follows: TGCGCCAGCAGCTTGGACCAGGGGAACACTGAAGCTTTCTTT. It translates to CASSLDQGNTEAFF.

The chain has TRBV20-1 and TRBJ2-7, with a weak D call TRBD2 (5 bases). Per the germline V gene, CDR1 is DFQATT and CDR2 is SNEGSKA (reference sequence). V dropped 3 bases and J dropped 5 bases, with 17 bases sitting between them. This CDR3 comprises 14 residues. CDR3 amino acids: CSASLSGYSHEQYF. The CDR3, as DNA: TGCAGTGCTAGTTTGTCGGGGTATTCCCACGAGCAGTACTTC.

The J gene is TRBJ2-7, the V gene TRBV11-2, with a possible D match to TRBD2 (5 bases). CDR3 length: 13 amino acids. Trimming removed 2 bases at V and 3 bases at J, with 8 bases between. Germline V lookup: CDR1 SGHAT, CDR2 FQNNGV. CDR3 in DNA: TGTGCCAGCAGCTTACCGGGGTTCTACGAGCAGTACTTC. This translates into CASSLPGFYEQYF.

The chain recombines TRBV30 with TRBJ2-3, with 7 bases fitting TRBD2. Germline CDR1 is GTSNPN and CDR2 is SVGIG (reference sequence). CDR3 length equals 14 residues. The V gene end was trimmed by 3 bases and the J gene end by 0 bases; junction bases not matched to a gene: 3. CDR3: CAWRGSGSTDTQYF. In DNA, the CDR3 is TGTGCCTGGAGGGGTAGCGGGAGCACAGATACGCAGTATTTT.

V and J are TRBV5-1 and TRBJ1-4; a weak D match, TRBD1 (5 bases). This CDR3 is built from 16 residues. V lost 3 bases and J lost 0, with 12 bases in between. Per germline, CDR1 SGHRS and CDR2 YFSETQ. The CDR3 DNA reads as TGCGCCAGCAGCTCCGGTTACAGGCCAACTAATGAAAAACTGTTTTTT. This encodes CASSSGYRPTNEKLFF.

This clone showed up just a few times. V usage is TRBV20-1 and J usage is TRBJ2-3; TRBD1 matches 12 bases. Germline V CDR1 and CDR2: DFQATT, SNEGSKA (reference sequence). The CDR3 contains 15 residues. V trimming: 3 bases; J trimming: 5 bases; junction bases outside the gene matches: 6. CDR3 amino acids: CSASPGQGALDTQYF. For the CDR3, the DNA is TGCAGTGCTAGTCCGGGACAGGGGGCTTTAGATACGCAGTATTTT.

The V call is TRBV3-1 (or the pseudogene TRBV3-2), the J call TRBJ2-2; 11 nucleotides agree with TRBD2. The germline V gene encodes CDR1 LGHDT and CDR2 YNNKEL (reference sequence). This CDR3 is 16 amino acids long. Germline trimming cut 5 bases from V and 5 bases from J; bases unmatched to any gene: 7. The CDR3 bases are TGTGCCAGCAGCGCCCCCAGGACTAGCGGGACCGGGGAGCTGTTTTTT. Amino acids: CASSAPRTSGTGELFF.

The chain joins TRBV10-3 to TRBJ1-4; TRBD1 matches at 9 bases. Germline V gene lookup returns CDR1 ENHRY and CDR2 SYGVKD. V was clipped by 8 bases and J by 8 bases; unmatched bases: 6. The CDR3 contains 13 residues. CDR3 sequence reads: CAIGGTGPEKLFF. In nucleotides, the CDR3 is TGTGCCATCGGAGGGACAGGGCCCGAAAAACTGTTTTTT.

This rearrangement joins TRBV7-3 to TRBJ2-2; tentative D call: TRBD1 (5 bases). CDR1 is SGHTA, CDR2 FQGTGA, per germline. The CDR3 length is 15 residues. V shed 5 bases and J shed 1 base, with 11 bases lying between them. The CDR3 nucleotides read TGTGCCAGCAGCCCTCCCGGACAGAACACCGGGGAGCTGTTTTTT. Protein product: CASSPPGQNTGELFF.

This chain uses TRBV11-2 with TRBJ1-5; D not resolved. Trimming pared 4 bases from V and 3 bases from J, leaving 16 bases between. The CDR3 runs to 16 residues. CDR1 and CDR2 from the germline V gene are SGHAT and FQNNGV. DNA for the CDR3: TGTGCCAGCAGCTCCCGGGGAGGGCCTCTCAATCAGCCCCAGCATTTT. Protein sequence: CASSSRGGPLNQPQHF.

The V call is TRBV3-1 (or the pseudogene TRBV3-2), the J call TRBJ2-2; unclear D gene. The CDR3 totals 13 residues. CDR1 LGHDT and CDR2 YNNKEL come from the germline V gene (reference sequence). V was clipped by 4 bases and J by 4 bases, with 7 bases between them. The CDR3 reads CASSLVVTGELFF. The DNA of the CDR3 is TGTGCCAGCAGCCTAGTCGTCACCGGGGAGCTGTTTTTT.

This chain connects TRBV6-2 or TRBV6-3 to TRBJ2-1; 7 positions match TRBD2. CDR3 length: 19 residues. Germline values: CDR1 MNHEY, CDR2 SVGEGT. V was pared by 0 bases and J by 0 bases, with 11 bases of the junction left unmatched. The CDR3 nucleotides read TGTGCCAGCAGTTACTCTTCTAGCGGCTACCGGAGCTCCTACAATGAGCAGTTCTTC. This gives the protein CASSYSSSGYRSSYNEQFF.

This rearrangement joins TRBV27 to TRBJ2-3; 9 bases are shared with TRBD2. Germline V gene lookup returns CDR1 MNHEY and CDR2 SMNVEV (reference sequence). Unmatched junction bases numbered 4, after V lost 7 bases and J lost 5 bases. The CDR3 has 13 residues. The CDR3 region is CASMTSGRDTQYF. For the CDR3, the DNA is TGTGCCAGCATGACTAGCGGCCGAGATACGCAGTATTTT.

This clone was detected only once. The CDR3 DNA is TGCAGCGTTACTAGCCCTTTCTCCTACAATGAGCAGTTCTTC. It encodes CSVTSPFSYNEQFF. This sequence joins TRBV29-1 and TRBJ2-1; the D gene is possibly TRBD2 (6 bases). CDR3 length: 14 residues. The V gene's germline CDR1 is SQVTM and CDR2 ANQGSEA. V lost 5 bases, J lost 0 bases, and 11 bases lay in between.

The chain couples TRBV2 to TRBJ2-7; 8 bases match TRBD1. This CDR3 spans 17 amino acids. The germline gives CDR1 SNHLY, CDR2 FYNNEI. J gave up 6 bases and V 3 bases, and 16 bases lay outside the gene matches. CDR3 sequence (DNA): TGTGCCAGCAGTGATAGAGAACTGGACAGGGTGATCAGCGAGCAGTACTTC. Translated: CASSDRELDRVISEQYF.